This TCR beta chain originates from a study of T cell responses to AZD1222 COVID-19 vaccine. Using immunoSEQ multiplex PCR, the repertoire was profiled, and TCRdb retains in-frame clones only, with some absent. Seen here are some 120,000 clones, 88% observed once, and the top ten hold around 20%. J gave up 1 base and V 6 bases, and 5 bases lay outside the gene matches. This CDR3 is built from 14 residues. Looked up from germline, CDR1 is LNHDA and CDR2 is SQIVND (reference sequence). The TCR originated in an adult in good health. The chain combines TRBV19 with TRBJ1-1, with 7 bases aligning to TRBD1. Sequenced here: peripheral blood, sampled on day 0 of MenACWY control vaccination. The CDR3 region has the DNA TGTGCCAGTAGCCTTTGGACAGGGAACACTGAAGCTTTCTTT. Translating gives CASSLWTGNTEAFF.